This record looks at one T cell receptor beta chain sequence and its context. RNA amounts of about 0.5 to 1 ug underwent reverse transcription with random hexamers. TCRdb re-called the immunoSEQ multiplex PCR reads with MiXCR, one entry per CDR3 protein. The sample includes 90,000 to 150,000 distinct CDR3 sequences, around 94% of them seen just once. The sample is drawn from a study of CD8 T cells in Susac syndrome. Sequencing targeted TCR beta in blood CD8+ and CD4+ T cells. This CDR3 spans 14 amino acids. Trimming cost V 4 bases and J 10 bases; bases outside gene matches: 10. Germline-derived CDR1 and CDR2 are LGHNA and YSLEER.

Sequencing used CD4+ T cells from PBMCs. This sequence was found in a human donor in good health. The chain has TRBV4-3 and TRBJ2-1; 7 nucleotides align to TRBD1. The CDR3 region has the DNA TGCGCCAGCAGCCTGGACAGGATCTCCAAAGAGCAGTTCTTC. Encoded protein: CASSLDRISKEQFF.